These 15 T cell receptor beta chains came from one sample sequenced in a study of blood T cell repertoires in COVID-19. Here immunoSEQ multiplex PCR was the method, and the copy in TCRdb shows in-frame clones only, minus some. Of some 160,000 clones listed, roughly 93% are singletons. Sequencing was done on a sample of peripheral blood. All receptors come from a man younger than 35 with acute or convalescent COVID-19.

V and J are TRBV3-1 (or the pseudogene TRBV3-2) and TRBJ2-2; a possible D gene is TRBD2 (5 bases). Germline V gene sequence: CDR1 LGHDT, CDR2 YNNKEL (reference sequence). V shed 1 base and J shed 7 bases, with 10 bases lying between them. The CDR3 has 14 residues. CDR3 sequence: CASSQGGGVGELFF. The CDR3 nucleotides read TGTGCCAGCAGCCAAGGTGGAGGAGTCGGGGAGCTGTTTTTT.

This chain links TRBV5-1 with TRBJ1-2, with 8 bases identical to TRBD1. Germline V gene data show CDR1 as SGHRS and CDR2 as YFSETQ. The CDR3 sequence is 15 residues long. Germline trimming cut 4 bases from V and 8 bases from J; bases unmatched to any gene: 13. The CDR3 coding sequence is TGCGCCAGCAGCACCGGGACAGGAGTAGGCGTGGGCTACACCTTC. Translation gives CASSTGTGVGVGYTF.

A single count supports this clone. The V and J genes are TRBV4-1 and TRBJ2-2, with 10 bases lining up with TRBD2. Germline loops: CDR1 MGHRA, CDR2 YSYEKL. The CDR3 is 15 residues long. The V and J ends lost 6 bases and 3 bases, in that order; junction bases with no gene match: 4. CDR3 in amino acids: CASSLTSGDTGELFF. The CDR3 DNA reads as TGCGCCAGCAGTCTCACTAGCGGGGACACCGGGGAGCTGTTTTTT.

The chain joins TRBV7-8 to TRBJ1-5, with 9 bases identical to TRBD1. Germline V gives CDR1 SGHVS, CDR2 FQNEAQ. The CDR3 totals 16 residues. The J segment lost 11 bases and the V segment lost 1 base, leaving 12 bases of the junction unmatched. For the CDR3, the DNA is TGTGCCAGCAGCTTAGAGGAAGGGACAGGGACTATGGCCCAGCATTTT. Protein product: CASSLEEGTGTMAQHF.

Regarding this clone: The same CDR3 is also encoded by other DNA sequences in this sample. Here the CDR3 reads CASSWGQDTEAFF. In DNA form, the CDR3 reads TGCGCCAGCAGCTGGGGACAGGACACTGAAGCTTTCTTT. The chain uses TRBV5-1 and TRBJ1-1; TRBD1 matches 8 bases. Germline lookup yields CDR1 SGHRS and CDR2 YFSETQ. The V and J ends lost 3 bases and 3 bases, in that order; junction bases with no gene match: 1. This CDR3 is built from 13 residues.

This chain joins TRBV5-1 and TRBJ2-1; 9 nucleotides match TRBD1. CDR3 size: 14 residues. V lost 3 bases, J lost 9 bases, and 7 bases stayed unmatched. CDR1 is SGHRS, CDR2 YFSETQ, per germline. CDR3 in amino acids: CASSSNTGGGEQFF. CDR3 coding DNA: TGCGCCAGCAGCTCCAATACAGGGGGCGGTGAGCAGTTCTTC.

Here the CDR3 reads CASSLGQFAGNTIYF. The CDR3, as DNA: TGTGCCAGCAGCCTAGGACAGTTCGCTGGAAACACCATATATTTT. This chain joins TRBV5-5 and TRBJ1-3, with D possibly TRBD1 on 6 matching bases. CDR3 length: 15 amino acids. With 4 bases removed from V and 2 bases from J, the gap between germline ends came to 13 bases. The germline gives CDR1 SGHKS, CDR2 YYEKEE (reference sequence).

This clone occurred a few times. The chain recombines TRBV19 with TRBJ1-5, with 8 bases that match TRBD1. Germline trimming cut 5 bases from V and 7 bases from J; bases unmatched to any gene: 16. CDR1 LNHDA and CDR2 SQIVND come from the germline V gene (reference sequence). This CDR3 contains 17 residues. CDR3 nucleotides: TGTGCCAGTAGTCCTCAATCACAGGGGGTGGTAAGACAGCCCCAGCATTTT. Translated, it gives CASSPQSQGVVRQPQHF.

The chain uses TRBV24-1 and TRBJ2-1, with 9 positions matching TRBD2. The length of the CDR3 is 13 residues. Germline assignment: CDR1 KGHDR and CDR2 SFDVKD. J lost 7 bases, V lost 7 bases, and 4 bases had no gene match. The CDR3, as DNA: TGTGCCACCAGCGGGACTAGCAGGAATGAGCAGTTCTTC. Its translation: CATSGTSRNEQFF.

This clone was detected only a few times. This chain connects TRBV9 to TRBJ2-5; weak D call: TRBD2 (6 bases). Germline V gives CDR1 SGDLS, CDR2 YYNGEE. Trimming left V 0 bases short and J 5 bases short, with 14 bases between. The CDR3 has 15 amino acids. The CDR3: CASSVVGGSGETQYF. In nucleotides, the CDR3 is TGTGCCAGCAGCGTAGTTGGAGGGTCGGGGGAGACCCAGTACTTC.

This sequence joins TRBV6-1 and TRBJ1-1, with a tentative D call TRBD1 (6 bases). CDR3 length: 15 residues. CDR1 MNHNS and CDR2 SASEGT come from the germline V gene. The V end was cut by 0 bases, the J end by 4 bases, with 12 bases between. The CDR3 DNA reads TGTGCCAGCAGTGAAGCCTACAGGGTCTCCACTGAAGCTTTCTTT. Its translation is CASSEAYRVSTEAFF.

V usage is TRBV5-1 and J usage is TRBJ2-3; TRBD2 aligns across 7 bases. V shed 6 bases and J 3 bases; nucleotides not matched to a gene: 4. The CDR3 loop spans 13 amino acids. The germline V gene encodes CDR1 SGHRS and CDR2 YFSETQ. In nucleotides, the CDR3 is TGCGCCAGCACCCCGGGGGGAACAGATACGCAGTATTTT. This sequence encodes CASTPGGTDTQYF.

The rearrangement uses TRBV18 and TRBJ1-5; weak D call: TRBD1 (6 bases). The germline CDR1 and CDR2 sequences are KGHSH and LQKENI. V was pared by 3 bases and J by 1 base, with 7 bases between. The CDR3 consists of 14 residues. The CDR3 reads CASSPQGSNQPQHF. The CDR3 DNA reads as TGTGCCAGCTCACCCCAGGGGAGCAATCAGCCCCAGCATTTT.

This clone was recorded only once. V gene TRBV5-1 combines with J gene TRBJ2-5; 7 bases agree with TRBD1. Germline V gene sequence: CDR1 SGHRS, CDR2 YFSETQ. The CDR3 runs 14 residues. Trimming removed 6 bases from V and 1 base from J; junction bases left unmatched: 6. CDR3 coding DNA: TGCGCCAGCAATGACAGGGCCCTCCAAGAGACCCAGTACTTC. It codes for CASNDRALQETQYF.

The CDR3 protein is CASWGRNGDNQPQHF. The CDR3 nucleotides read TGTGCCAGTTGGGGCAGGAACGGTGATAATCAGCCCCAGCATTTT. The rearrangement links TRBV19 to TRBJ1-5, with TRBD1 as a possible D gene (5 bases). Trimming removed 8 bases at V and 4 bases at J, with 18 bases between. The germline gives CDR1 LNHDA, CDR2 SQIVND (reference sequence). CDR3 length equals 15 residues.